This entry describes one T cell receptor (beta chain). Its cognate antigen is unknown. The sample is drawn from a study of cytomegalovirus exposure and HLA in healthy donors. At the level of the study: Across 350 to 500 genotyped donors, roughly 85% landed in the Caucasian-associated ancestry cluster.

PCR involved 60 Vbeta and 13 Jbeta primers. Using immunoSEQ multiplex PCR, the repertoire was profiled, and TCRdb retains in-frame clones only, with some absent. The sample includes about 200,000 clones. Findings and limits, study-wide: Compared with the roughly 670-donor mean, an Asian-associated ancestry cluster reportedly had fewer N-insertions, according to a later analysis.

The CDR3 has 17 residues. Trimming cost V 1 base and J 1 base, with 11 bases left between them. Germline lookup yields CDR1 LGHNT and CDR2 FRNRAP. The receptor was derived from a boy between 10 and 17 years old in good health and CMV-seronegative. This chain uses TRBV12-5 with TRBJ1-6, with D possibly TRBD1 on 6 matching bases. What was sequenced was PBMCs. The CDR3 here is CASGLGFDRSYNSPLHF. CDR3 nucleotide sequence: TGTGCTAGTGGTTTGGGTTTCGACAGGTCCTATAATTCACCCCTCCACTTT.